The 17 T cell receptor beta chains below all came from one sample that was sequenced in a study of T cells in Graves' hyperthyroidism and ophthalmopathy. Amplification targeted TCR beta CDR3 regions from RNA transcripts. A first-round RT-PCR of the TCR CDR3 used the HTBI primer set. A single record per CDR3 protein comes from TCRdb applying MiXCR to the multiplex PCR reads. The table has almost 500,000 distinct CDR3 sequences, approximately 22% seen once. Source material: blood. Source of these receptors: a woman in her seventies with Graves' ophthalmopathy.

The V call is TRBV24-1, the J call TRBJ2-2; D not resolved. The V gene lost 1 base and the J gene lost 3 bases, with 11 bases spanning the gap. Germline-derived CDR1 and CDR2 are KGHDR and SFDVKD. The CDR3 covers 16 residues. This chain's CDR3 is CATSDLGSLDTGELFF. In DNA form, the CDR3 reads TGTGCCACCAGTGATTTAGGATCGTTGGACACCGGGGAGCTGTTTTTT.

This sequence joins TRBV28 and TRBJ1-5, with unresolved D. The CDR3 is made up of 13 amino acids. The V and J ends lost 7 bases and 0 bases respectively, with 7 bases between them. Germline CDR1 MDHEN, CDR2 SYDVKM. The CDR3 loop is CASTIYSNQPQHF. The CDR3 DNA sequence: TGTGCCAGCACGATCTATAGCAATCAGCCCCAGCATTTT.

Many counts were recorded for this clonotype. V and J are TRBV3-1 and TRBJ2-1; a weak D match, TRBD2 (6 bases). Trimming shortened V by 5 bases and J by 3 bases, and 14 bases separated the two germline ends. CDR3 length: 15 residues. Germline lookup yields CDR1 LGHDT and CDR2 YNNKEL (reference sequence). CDR3 DNA: TGTGCCAGCAGCGCCTGGGACTCTATCTACAATGAGCAGTTCTTC. This sequence encodes CASSAWDSIYNEQFF.

This clonotype appeared many times. V and J are TRBV28 and TRBJ1-5; 9 positions match TRBD1. From germline, CDR1 is MDHEN and CDR2 SYDVKM. The J segment lost 3 bases and the V segment lost 5 bases, leaving 5 bases of the junction unmatched. The CDR3 is made up of 15 amino acids. The CDR3 sequence is CASSRTGANNQPQHF. CDR3 nucleotide sequence: TGTGCCAGCAGTCGGACAGGGGCAAACAATCAGCCCCAGCATTTT.

The chain couples TRBV20-1 to TRBJ1-5; 7 positions match TRBD1. Germline V lookup: CDR1 DFQATT, CDR2 SNEGSKA (reference sequence). V lost 5 bases to trimming and J lost 6 bases; unmatched junction nucleotides: 10. The CDR3 runs 14 residues. The CDR3 region is CSAPSGGVIQPQHF. For the CDR3, the DNA is TGCAGTGCTCCTTCAGGGGGGGTGATTCAGCCCCAGCATTTT.

CDR3: CASSLVPRGNSPLHF. For the CDR3, the DNA is TGTGCCAGCAGCTTAGTTCCGAGAGGGAATTCACCCCTCCACTTT. The J gene is TRBJ1-6, the V gene TRBV11-2; D is unresolved. The CDR3 loop spans 15 amino acids. Germline-derived CDR1 and CDR2 are SGHAT and FQNNGV. V lost 1 base and J 7 bases, leaving 11 bases between the germline ends.

V is TRBV12-3 or TRBV12-4 and J is TRBJ2-3, with D possibly matching TRBD1 (5 bases). V lost 1 base, J lost 0 bases, and 8 bases lay in between. This CDR3 has 15 residues. The DNA of the CDR3 is TGTGCCAGCAGTTTAGAGAGACAGAGCACAGATACGCAGTATTTT. Amino acid sequence: CASSLERQSTDTQYF.

This clonotype has a count of ten or more. V and J are TRBV30 and TRBJ1-2; no firm D call. The germline CDR1 and CDR2 sequences are GTSNPN and SVGIG (reference sequence). The CDR3 is 11 amino acids. Trimming removed 4 bases from V and 2 bases from J, with 5 bases in between. The chain's CDR3 is CAWKRNYGYTF. The CDR3 DNA sequence: TGTGCCTGGAAGCGGAACTATGGCTACACCTTC.

This rearrangement joins TRBV12-3 or TRBV12-4 to TRBJ1-3, with D hard to call. This CDR3 region has 13 residues. V was clipped by 2 bases and J by 2 bases, with 4 bases between them. The CDR3 is CASSLLAGNTIYF. In DNA, the CDR3 is TGTGCCAGCAGTTTACTAGCTGGAAACACCATATATTTT.

This clonotype was counted ten times or more. The chain carries TRBV12-3 or TRBV12-4 and TRBJ1-5; D ambiguous. The CDR3 length is 14 residues. V gave up 3 bases and J gave up 5 bases, with 11 bases separating them. DNA for the CDR3: TGTGCCAGCAGTTTCCGACAAAGATATCAGCCCCAGCATTTT. This sequence encodes CASSFRQRYQPQHF.

The rearrangement uses TRBV4-2 and TRBJ2-1; tentatively, D is TRBD2 (6 bases). Germline CDR1 LGHNA, CDR2 YNFKEQ. This CDR3 comprises 17 residues. Trimming removed 5 bases at V and 3 bases at J, with 20 bases between. The CDR3 region is CASSGGTMGFSYNEQFF. In nucleotides, the CDR3 is TGTGCCAGCAGCGGGGGGACCATGGGGTTTAGCTACAATGAGCAGTTCTTC.

The chain employs TRBV9 and TRBJ2-3; 15 bases line up with TRBD2. CDR1 and CDR2 from the germline V gene are SGDLS and YYNGEE. V shed 3 bases and J 2 bases; nucleotides not matched to a gene: 7. The CDR3 is 18 residues long. The CDR3 bases are TGTGCCAGCAGCGCTGGACTAGCGGGAGGGGGTGACACAGATACGCAGTATTTT. As protein: CASSAGLAGGGDTDTQYF.

There are many counts of this clonotype. This rearrangement joins TRBV12-3 or TRBV12-4 to TRBJ2-5; a possible D gene is TRBD1 (7 bases). The CDR3 spans 15 residues. Trimming stripped 6 bases from V and 4 bases from J, with 18 bases between. The CDR3 protein is CASSPTGQGGETQYF. CDR3 sequence (DNA): TGTGCCAGCAGCCCTACAGGGCAGGGGGGAGAGACCCAGTACTTC.

J is TRBJ2-5 and V is TRBV18, with D possibly matching TRBD1 (6 bases). This CDR3 has 14 residues. Looked up from germline, CDR1 is KGHSH and CDR2 is LQKENI. Trimming shortened V by 5 bases and J by 4 bases, and 14 bases separated the two germline ends. The CDR3 region has the DNA TGTGCCAGCTCATTTCGACAGGTAGGAGAGACCCAGTACTTC. Its protein is CASSFRQVGETQYF.

This clonotype was seen many times. The chain is built from TRBV7-9 and TRBJ2-5, with D possibly being TRBD1 (6 bases). The CDR3 runs 22 residues. The germline V and J ends were trimmed by 3 bases and 2 bases, with 34 bases remaining between them. Germline V gene sequence: CDR1 SEHNR, CDR2 FQNEAQ (reference sequence). In DNA, the CDR3 is TGTGCCAGCAGCTTCCCGACTGGGGTCTCCGGATGGCGCAGGGGACGGCAAGAGACCCAGTACTTC. Its translation is CASSFPTGVSGWRRGRQETQYF.

The sample holds a few counts of this clonotype. The chain joins TRBV11-2 to TRBJ1-2; unclear D gene. The length of the CDR3 is 14 residues. V lost 1 base, J lost 2 bases, and 8 bases lay in between. CDR1 and CDR2 from the germline V gene are SGHAT and FQNNGV. The CDR3 DNA is TGTGCCAGCAGCTTAGGACAACTAAACTATGGCTACACCTTC. Encoded protein: CASSLGQLNYGYTF.

This clonotype appeared a few times. The chain joins TRBV10-3 to TRBJ2-3; 8 nucleotides line up with TRBD2. Germline assignment: CDR1 ENHRY and CDR2 SYGVKD. J lost 3 bases, V lost 8 bases, and 10 bases had no gene match. The CDR3 covers 15 residues. Here the CDR3 reads CAIEATGGPTDTQYF. Here the CDR3 DNA reads TGTGCCATCGAGGCGACGGGAGGGCCGACAGATACGCAGTATTTT.